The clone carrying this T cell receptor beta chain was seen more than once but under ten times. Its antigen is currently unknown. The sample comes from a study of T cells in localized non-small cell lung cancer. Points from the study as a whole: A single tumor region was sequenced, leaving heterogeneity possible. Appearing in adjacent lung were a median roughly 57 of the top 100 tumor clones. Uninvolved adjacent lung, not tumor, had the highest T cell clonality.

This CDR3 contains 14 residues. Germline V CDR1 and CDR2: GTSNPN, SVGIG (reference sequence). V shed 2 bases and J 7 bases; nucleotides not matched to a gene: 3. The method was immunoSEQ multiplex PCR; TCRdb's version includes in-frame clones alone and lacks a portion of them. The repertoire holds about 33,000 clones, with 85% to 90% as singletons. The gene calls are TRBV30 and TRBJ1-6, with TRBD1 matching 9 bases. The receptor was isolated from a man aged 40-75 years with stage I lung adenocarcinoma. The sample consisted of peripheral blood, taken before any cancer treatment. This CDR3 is CAWSIGTGNSPLHF. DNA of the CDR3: TGTGCCTGGAGTATCGGGACAGGGAATTCACCCCTCCACTTT. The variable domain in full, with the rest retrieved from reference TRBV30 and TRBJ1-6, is SQTIHQWPATLVQPVGSPLSLECTVEGTSNPNLYWYRQAAGRGLQLLFYSVGIGQISSEVPQNLSASRPQDRQFILSSKKLLLSDSGFYLCAWSIGTGNSPLHFGNGTRLTVT.